The 2 T cell receptor beta chains reported below all come from one sample, sequenced in a study of Ad26.COV2.S vaccination and SARS-CoV-2 variants. Indicated treatment: roughly 20 received Ad26.COV2.S at low or high dose, single or two shots; roughly 5 received placebo; per-sample allocation not given. Vaccine and placebo recipients were sampled on day 63 after the first injection. The data were produced by immunoSEQ multiplex PCR, yet TCRdb's version contains in-frame clones alone and is incomplete. The sample holds approximately 400,000 clones, about four fifths seen once. Sequencing was performed on peripheral blood, taken in a trial of Ad26.COV2.S vaccine versus placebo. The receptor set was obtained from a person between 18 and 60 years old who received the Ad26.COV2.S COVID-19 vaccine or a placebo.

J is TRBJ2-3 and V is TRBV5-1; a weak D match, TRBD2 (5 bases). In germline, CDR1 is SGHRS, CDR2 YFSETQ. The CDR3 is made up of 12 amino acids. The V end lost 0 bases, the J end lost 8 bases, and 7 bases lay between the germline ends. The CDR3, as DNA: TGCGCCAGCAGCTTGGCCGGGATTACGCAGTATTTT. It encodes CASSLAGITQYF.

The chain links TRBV6-5 to TRBJ2-5; TRBD2 matches at 7 bases. J lost 5 bases, V lost 2 bases, and 11 bases had no gene match. This CDR3 has 16 amino acids. The germline gives CDR1 MNHEY, CDR2 SVGAGI. The CDR3 reads CASSYDGGSLMETQYF. The CDR3 DNA follows: TGTGCCAGCAGTTACGACGGCGGGAGCTTAATGGAGACCCAGTACTTC.